This paragraph reports one T cell receptor (beta chain). Sequencing used immunoSEQ multiplex PCR; TCRdb keeps in-frame clones, though not all of them. The sample has a few thousand clones, roughly 60% seen once; the top ten hold around 27%. The record originates from a study of CD4+ T cells in melanoma. The CDR3 extends over 14 amino acids. J lost 5 bases, V lost 3 bases, and 6 bases had no gene match. CDR1 and CDR2 from the germline V gene are SGHVS and FQNEAQ. The sequenced material came from cells from a culture (not recorded whether cultured in vitro). This receptor was obtained from a human donor with melanoma. This chain links TRBV7-8 with TRBJ1-2, with 7 bases fitting TRBD1. The CDR3 sequence: CASSFSGQEYGYTF. In nucleotides, the CDR3 is TGTGCCAGCAGCTTCTCCGGACAGGAATATGGCTACACCTTC.